A selection of T cell receptor beta chains follows, all from one sample in a study of OX40 agonist ivuxolimab in advanced cancers. The assay was immunoSEQ multiplex PCR, and TCRdb's table has in-frame clones only and misses some. Found here are roughly 100,000 clones, less than 95% of them singletons; the top ten hold under 2%. The material sequenced was CD4+ or CD8+ T cells sorted from blood, taken in a trial of the OX40 agonist ivuxolimab. The receptors come from an adult with an advanced solid tumor such as melanoma, head and neck, liver or kidney cancer. Each CDR3 is given with its conserved first and last residue. Fields, in order: J gene, V gene, clone size, D gene, CDR3 protein, CDR3 DNA. A D gene is named only where the DNA matches it firmly. Only some rows state a clone size, as once, few, many or a class for expanded clones.

J: TRBJ2-2; V: TRBV11-3; size: NA; D: NA; CDR3: CASSPSLQSPYTGELFF; DNA: TGTGCCAGCAGCCCCAGCCTCCAGTCGCCTTACACCGGGGAGCTGTTTTTT
J: TRBJ2-1; V: TRBV16; size: NA; D: NA; CDR3: CASSQLQGSYNEQFF; DNA: TGTGCCAGCAGCCAATTACAGGGCTCCTACAATGAGCAGTTCTTC
J: TRBJ2-7; V: TRBV19; size: NA; D: NA; CDR3: CASAEQGIAYEQYF; DNA: TGTGCCAGCGCGGAGCAGGGGATTGCCTACGAGCAGTACTTC
J: TRBJ2-3; V: TRBV9; size: NA; D: NA; CDR3: CASSGLTSTDTQYF; DNA: TGTGCCAGCAGCGGATTGACAAGCACAGATACGCAGTATTTT
J: TRBJ2-1; V: TRBV2; size: NA; D: NA; CDR3: CASSPRGPGSYNEQFF; DNA: TGTGCCAGCAGTCCCAGGGGCCCCGGCTCCTACAATGAGCAGTTCTTC
J: TRBJ2-7; V: TRBV7-9; size: NA; D: TRBD1; CDR3: CASSLLLGTGGREQYF; DNA: TGTGCCAGCAGCTTACTTCTGGGGACAGGGGGCCGGGAGCAGTACTTC
J: TRBJ2-7; V: TRBV28; size: NA; D: TRBD1; CDR3: CASSFGDRAYEQYF; DNA: TGTGCCAGCAGTTTTGGGGACAGGGCCTACGAGCAGTACTTC
J: TRBJ1-4; V: TRBV6-5; size: once; D: NA; CDR3: CASNGGANEKLFF; DNA: TGTGCCTCGAATGGGGGGGCTAATGAAAAACTGTTTTTT
J: TRBJ2-2; V: TRBV5-4; size: NA; D: TRBD1; CDR3: CASSQGQRTGELFF; DNA: TGTGCCAGCAGCCAGGGACAGCGCACCGGGGAGCTGTTTTTT
J: TRBJ2-7; V: TRBV11-3; size: NA; D: TRBD1; CDR3: CASSYLQGHEQYF; DNA: TGTGCCAGCAGCTATCTACAGGGGCACGAGCAGTACTTC
J: TRBJ1-4; V: TRBV6-6; size: NA; D: NA; CDR3: CASSLEAKKLFF; DNA: TGTGCCAGCAGCCTAGAGGCTAAAAAACTGTTTTTT
J: TRBJ2-1; V: TRBV19; size: NA; D: TRBD2; CDR3: CASTRTSGSLYNEQFF; DNA: TGTGCCAGTACGAGGACTAGCGGGAGCCTCTACAATGAGCAGTTCTTC
J: TRBJ2-1; V: TRBV5-1; size: NA; D: NA; CDR3: CASSLGHQTVEQFF; DNA: TGCGCCAGCAGCTTGGGGCATCAGACCGTTGAGCAGTTCTTC
J: TRBJ2-3; V: TRBV9; size: NA; D: NA; CDR3: CASSVGQGTDTQYF; DNA: TGTGCCAGCAGCGTAGGGCAGGGCACAGATACGCAGTATTTT
J: TRBJ1-1; V: TRBV6-5; size: NA; D: NA; CDR3: CASSPQLGSNTEAFF; DNA: TGTGCCAGCAGTCCACAGCTCGGGTCGAACACTGAAGCTTTCTTT
J: TRBJ2-7; V: TRBV11-3; size: NA; D: TRBD2; CDR3: CASSVPLAAPYEQYF; DNA: TGTGCCAGCAGCGTCCCACTAGCGGCGCCCTACGAGCAGTACTTC
J: TRBJ2-7; V: TRBV5-5; size: NA; D: NA; CDR3: CASSFPSSYEQYF; DNA: TGTGCCAGCAGCTTCCCGAGCTCCTACGAGCAGTACTTC
J: TRBJ2-1; V: TRBV4-1; size: NA; D: NA; CDR3: CASSQPTSKNEQFF; DNA: TGCGCCAGCAGCCAACCTACTAGTAAGAATGAGCAGTTCTTC
J: TRBJ2-3; V: TRBV5-1; size: NA; D: NA; CDR3: CASSQGGVSTDTQYF; DNA: TGCGCCAGCAGCCAGGGGGGAGTTAGCACAGATACGCAGTATTTT
J: TRBJ2-7; V: TRBV6-6; size: NA; D: NA; CDR3: CASSYQMGVGFDEQYF; DNA: TGTGCCAGCAGTTACCAAATGGGGGTTGGGTTCGACGAGCAGTACTTC
J: TRBJ2-2; V: TRBV7-2; size: NA; D: NA; CDR3: CASSLYGRNTGELFF; DNA: TGTGCCAGCAGCTTATACGGGCGCAACACCGGGGAGCTGTTTTTT
J: TRBJ1-1; V: TRBV18; size: few; D: NA; CDR3: CASSQLGLNTEAFF; DNA: TGTGCCAGCTCACAGTTAGGGTTGAACACTGAAGCTTTCTTT
J: TRBJ2-7; V: TRBV4-1; size: NA; D: TRBD2; CDR3: CASSPGLAEPSYEQYF; DNA: TGCGCCAGCAGCCCTGGACTAGCGGAACCGTCCTACGAGCAGTACTTC
J: TRBJ1-2; V: TRBV5-5; size: NA; D: NA; CDR3: CASSFYWESNYGYTF; DNA: TGTGCCAGCAGCTTCTATTGGGAGAGCAACTATGGCTACACCTTC
J: TRBJ1-5; V: TRBV7-2; size: NA; D: NA; CDR3: CASSLGGSGRDQPQHF; DNA: TGTGCCAGCAGCTTAGGAGGGTCAGGACGGGATCAGCCCCAGCATTTT